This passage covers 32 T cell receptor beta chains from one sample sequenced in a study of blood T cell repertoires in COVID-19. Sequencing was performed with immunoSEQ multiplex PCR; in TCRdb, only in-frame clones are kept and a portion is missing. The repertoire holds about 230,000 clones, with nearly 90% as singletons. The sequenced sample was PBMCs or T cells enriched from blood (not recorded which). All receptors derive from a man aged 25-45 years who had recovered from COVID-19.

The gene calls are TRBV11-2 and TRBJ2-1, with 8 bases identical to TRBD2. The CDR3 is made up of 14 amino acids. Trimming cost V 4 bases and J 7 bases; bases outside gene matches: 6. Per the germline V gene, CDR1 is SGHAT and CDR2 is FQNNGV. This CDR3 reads CASSSGTSLNEQFF. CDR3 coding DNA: TGTGCCAGCAGCTCCGGGACTAGTTTGAATGAGCAGTTCTTC.

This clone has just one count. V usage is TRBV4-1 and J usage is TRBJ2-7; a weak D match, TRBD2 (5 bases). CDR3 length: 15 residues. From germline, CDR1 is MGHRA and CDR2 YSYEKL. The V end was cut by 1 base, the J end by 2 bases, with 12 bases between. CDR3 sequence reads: CASSQASAGPYEQYF. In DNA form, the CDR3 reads TGCGCCAGCAGCCAAGCATCGGCGGGCCCCTACGAGCAGTACTTC.

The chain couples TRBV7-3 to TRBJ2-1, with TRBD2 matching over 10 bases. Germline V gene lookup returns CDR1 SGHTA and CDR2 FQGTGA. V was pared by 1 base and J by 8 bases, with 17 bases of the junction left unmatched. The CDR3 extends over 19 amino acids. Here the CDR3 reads CASSLKGSSSGGVIHEQFF. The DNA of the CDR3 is TGTGCCAGCAGCTTAAAGGGCTCGTCGAGCGGGGGGGTCATCCATGAGCAGTTCTTC.

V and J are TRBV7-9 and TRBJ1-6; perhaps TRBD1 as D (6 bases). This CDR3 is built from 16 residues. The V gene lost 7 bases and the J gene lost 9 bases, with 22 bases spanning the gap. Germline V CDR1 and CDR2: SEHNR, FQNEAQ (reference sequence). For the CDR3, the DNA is TGTGCCAGCACCCCTCCCGGACGGGGGGCGGCTTCACCCCTCCACTTT. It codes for CASTPPGRGAASPLHF.

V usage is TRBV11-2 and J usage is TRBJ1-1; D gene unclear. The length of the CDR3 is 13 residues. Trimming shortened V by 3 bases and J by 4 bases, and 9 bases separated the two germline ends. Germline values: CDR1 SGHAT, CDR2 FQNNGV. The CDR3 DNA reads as TGTGCCAGCAGCTTTACCGCAGGCACTGAAGCTTTCTTT. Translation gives CASSFTAGTEAFF.

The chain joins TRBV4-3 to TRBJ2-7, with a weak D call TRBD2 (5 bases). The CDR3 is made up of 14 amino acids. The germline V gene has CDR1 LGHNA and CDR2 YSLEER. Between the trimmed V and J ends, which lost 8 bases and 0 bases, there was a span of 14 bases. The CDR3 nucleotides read TGCGCCAGCGCTCGAGAGGCGGGCTCCTACGAGCAGTACTTC. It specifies CASAREAGSYEQYF.

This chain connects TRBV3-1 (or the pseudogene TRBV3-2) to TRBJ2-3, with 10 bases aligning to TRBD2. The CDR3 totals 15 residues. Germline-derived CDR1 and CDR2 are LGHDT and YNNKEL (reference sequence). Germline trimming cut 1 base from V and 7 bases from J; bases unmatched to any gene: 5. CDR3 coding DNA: TGTGCCAGCAGCCAAGTGTCTAGCGGGAGTAATACGCAGTATTTT. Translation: CASSQVSSGSNTQYF.

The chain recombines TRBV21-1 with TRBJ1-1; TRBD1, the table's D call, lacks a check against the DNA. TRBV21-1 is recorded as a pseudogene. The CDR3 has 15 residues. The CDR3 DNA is TGTGCCAGCACAACAAGGGGAACAGAGAACACTGAAGCTTTCTTT. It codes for CASTTRGTENTEAFF.

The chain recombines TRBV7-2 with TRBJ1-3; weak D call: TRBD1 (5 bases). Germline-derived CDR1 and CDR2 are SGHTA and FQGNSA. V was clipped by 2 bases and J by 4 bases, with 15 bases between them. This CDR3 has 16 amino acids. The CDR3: CASSLSDTAWGNTIYF. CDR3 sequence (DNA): TGTGCCAGCAGCTTATCGGACACGGCGTGGGGAAACACCATATATTTT.

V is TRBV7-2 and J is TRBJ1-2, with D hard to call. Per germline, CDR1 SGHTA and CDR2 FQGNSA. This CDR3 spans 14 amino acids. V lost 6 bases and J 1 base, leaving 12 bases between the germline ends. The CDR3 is CASSQQTFNYGYTF. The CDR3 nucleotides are TGTGCCAGCAGTCAACAGACGTTTAACTATGGCTACACCTTC.

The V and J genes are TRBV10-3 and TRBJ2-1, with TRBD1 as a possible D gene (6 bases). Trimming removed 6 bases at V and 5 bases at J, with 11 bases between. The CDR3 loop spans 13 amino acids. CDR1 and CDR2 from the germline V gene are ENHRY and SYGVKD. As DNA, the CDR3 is TGTGCCATCAGACAGGGCCCAGACAATGAGCAGTTCTTC. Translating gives CAIRQGPDNEQFF.

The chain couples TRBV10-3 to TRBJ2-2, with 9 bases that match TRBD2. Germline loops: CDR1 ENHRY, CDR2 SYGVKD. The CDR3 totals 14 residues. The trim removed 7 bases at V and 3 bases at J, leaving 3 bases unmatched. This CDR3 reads CAIKTSGYTGELFF. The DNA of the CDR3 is TGTGCCATCAAGACTAGCGGATACACCGGGGAGCTGTTTTTT.

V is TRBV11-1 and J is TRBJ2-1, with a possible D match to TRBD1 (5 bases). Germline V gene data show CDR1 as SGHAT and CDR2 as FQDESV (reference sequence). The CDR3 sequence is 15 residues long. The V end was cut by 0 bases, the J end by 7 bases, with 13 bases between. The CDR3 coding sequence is TGTGCCAGCAGCTTAGCGGGGCGGAGAGGAAATGAGCAGTTCTTC. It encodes CASSLAGRRGNEQFF.

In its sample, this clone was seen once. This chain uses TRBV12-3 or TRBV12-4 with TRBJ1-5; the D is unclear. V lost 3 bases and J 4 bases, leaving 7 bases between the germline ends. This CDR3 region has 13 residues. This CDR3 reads CASSLRANQPQHF. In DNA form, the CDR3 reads TGTGCCAGCAGTTTGCGGGCTAATCAGCCCCAGCATTTT.

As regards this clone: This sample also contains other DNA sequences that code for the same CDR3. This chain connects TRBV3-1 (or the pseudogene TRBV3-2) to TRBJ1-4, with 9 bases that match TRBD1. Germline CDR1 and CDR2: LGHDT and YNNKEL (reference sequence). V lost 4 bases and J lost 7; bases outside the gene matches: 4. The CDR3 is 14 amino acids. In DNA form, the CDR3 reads TGTGCCAGCAGCCCGGGACAGGGCAGTGAAAAACTGTTTTTT. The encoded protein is CASSPGQGSEKLFF.

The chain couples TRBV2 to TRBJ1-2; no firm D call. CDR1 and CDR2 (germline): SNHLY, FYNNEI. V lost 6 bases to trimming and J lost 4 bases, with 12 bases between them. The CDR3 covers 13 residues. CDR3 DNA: TGTGCCAGCAGCCCCACCCCGGGCTATGGCTACACCTTC. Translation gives CASSPTPGYGYTF.

The CDR3: CASSTSDLVGAQYF. CDR3 DNA sequence: TGTGCCAGCAGTACCTCGGACCTCGTGGGAGCGCAGTATTTT. The V and J genes are TRBV6-5 and TRBJ2-3; D is possibly TRBD2 (5 bases). Trimming pared 5 bases from V and 10 bases from J, leaving 19 bases between. Per the germline V gene, CDR1 is MNHEY and CDR2 is SVGAGI. The CDR3 covers 14 residues.

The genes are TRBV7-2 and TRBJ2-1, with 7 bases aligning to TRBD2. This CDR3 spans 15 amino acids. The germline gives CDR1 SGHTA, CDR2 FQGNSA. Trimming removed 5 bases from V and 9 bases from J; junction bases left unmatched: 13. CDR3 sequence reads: CASSPVAGVSPEQFF. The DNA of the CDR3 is TGTGCCAGCAGCCCCGTGGCGGGAGTCAGTCCTGAGCAGTTCTTC.

The CDR3 region has the DNA TGTGCCAGCAGTGATGAGTATAGAAACACTGAAGCTTTCTTT. This encodes CASSDEYRNTEAFF. The rearrangement links TRBV6-4 to TRBJ1-1; unclear D gene. The CDR3 sequence is 14 residues long. V gave up 3 bases and J gave up 2 bases, with 10 bases separating them. The germline V gene encodes CDR1 MRHNA and CDR2 SNTAGT.

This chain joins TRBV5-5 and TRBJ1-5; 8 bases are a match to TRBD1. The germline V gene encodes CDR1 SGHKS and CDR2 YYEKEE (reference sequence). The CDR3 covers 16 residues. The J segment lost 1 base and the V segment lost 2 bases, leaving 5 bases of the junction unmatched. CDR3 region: CASSFRDRWSNQPQHF. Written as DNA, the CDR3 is TGTGCCAGCAGCTTTCGGGACAGGTGGAGCAATCAGCCCCAGCATTTT.

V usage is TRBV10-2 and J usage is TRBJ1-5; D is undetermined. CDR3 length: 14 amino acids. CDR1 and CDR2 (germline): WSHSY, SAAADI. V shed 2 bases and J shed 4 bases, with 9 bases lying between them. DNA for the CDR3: TGCGCCAGCAGTGAGGTGCAGAAGAATCAGCCCCAGCATTTT. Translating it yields CASSEVQKNQPQHF.

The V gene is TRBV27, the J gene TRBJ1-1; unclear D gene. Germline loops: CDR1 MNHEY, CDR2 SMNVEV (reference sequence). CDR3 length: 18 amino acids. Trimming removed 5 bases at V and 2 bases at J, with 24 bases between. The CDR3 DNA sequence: TGTGCCAGCAGTCTGTACCGGGAGAAGTTACTACAAAACACTGAAGCTTTCTTT. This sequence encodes CASSLYREKLLQNTEAFF.

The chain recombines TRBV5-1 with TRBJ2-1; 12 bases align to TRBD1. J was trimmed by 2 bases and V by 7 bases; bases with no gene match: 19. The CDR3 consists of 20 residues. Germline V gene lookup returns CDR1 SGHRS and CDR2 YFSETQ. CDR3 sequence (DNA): TGCGCCAGCGCACGGCTGGGGGGACAGGGGGCGCGGGGCCCCTACAATGAGCAGTTCTTC. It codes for CASARLGGQGARGPYNEQFF.

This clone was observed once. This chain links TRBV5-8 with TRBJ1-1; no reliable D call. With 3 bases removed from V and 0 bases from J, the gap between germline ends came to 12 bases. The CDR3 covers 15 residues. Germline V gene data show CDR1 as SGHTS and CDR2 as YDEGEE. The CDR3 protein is CASSSLGGMNTEAFF. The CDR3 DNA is TGTGCCAGCAGCTCTCTAGGCGGAATGAACACTGAAGCTTTCTTT. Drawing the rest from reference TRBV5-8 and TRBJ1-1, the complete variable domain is EAGVTQSPTHLIKTRGQQATLRCSPISGHTSVYWYQQALGLGLQFLLWYDEGEERNRGNFPPRFSGRQFPNYSSELNVNALELEDSALYLCASSSLGGMNTEAFFGQGTRLTVV.

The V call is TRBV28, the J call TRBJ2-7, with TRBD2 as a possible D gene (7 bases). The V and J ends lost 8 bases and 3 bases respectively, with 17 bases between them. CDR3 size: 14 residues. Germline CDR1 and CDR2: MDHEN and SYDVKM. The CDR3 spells CASGGAWKYYEQYF. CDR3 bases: TGTGCCAGCGGGGGGGCGTGGAAATACTACGAGCAGTACTTC.

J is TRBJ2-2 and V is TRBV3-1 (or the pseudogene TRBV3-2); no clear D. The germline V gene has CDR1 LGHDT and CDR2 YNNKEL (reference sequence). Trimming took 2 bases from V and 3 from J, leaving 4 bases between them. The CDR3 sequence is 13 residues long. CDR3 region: CASSQLYTGELFF. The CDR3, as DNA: TGTGCCAGCAGCCAACTTTACACCGGGGAGCTGTTTTTT.

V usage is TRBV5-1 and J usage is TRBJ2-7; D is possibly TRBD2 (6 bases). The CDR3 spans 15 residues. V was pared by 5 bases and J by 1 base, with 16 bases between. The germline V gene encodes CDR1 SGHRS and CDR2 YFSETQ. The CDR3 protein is CASRYGTGVSYEQYF. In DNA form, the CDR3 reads TGCGCCAGCAGGTACGGGACGGGGGTTTCCTACGAGCAGTACTTC.

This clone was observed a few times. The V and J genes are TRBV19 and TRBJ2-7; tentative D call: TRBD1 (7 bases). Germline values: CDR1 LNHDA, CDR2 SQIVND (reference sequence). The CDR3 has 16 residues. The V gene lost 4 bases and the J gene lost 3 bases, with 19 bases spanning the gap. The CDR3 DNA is TGTGCCAGTAGTAAGCAGGGGGGCCAAGGTTTCTACGAGCAGTACTTC. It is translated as CASSKQGGQGFYEQYF.

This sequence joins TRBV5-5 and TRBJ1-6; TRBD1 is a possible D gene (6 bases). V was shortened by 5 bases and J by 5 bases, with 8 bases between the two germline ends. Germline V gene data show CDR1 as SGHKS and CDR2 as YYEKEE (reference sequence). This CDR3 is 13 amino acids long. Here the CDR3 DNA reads TGTGCCAGCAGTTGGACAGATAATTCACCCCTCCACTTT. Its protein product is CASSWTDNSPLHF.

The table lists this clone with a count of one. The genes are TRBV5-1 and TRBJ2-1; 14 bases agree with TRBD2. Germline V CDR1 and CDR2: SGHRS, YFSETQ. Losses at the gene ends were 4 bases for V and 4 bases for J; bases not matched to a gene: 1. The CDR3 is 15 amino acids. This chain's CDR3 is CASSRTSGGYNEQFF. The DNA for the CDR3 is TGCGCCAGCAGCCGGACTAGCGGGGGGTACAATGAGCAGTTCTTC.

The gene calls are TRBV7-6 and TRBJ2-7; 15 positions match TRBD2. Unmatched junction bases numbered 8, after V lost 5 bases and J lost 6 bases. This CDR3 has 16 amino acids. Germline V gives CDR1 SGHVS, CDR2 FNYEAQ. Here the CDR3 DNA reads TGTGCCAGCAGCAAAGGACTAGCGGGAGGGCCCGGCGAGCAGTACTTC. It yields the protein CASSKGLAGGPGEQYF.

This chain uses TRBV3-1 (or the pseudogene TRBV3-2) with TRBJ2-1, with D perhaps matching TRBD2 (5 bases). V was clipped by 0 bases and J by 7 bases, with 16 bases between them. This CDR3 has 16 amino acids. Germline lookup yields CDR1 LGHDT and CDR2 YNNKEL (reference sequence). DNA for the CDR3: TGTGCCAGCAGCCAAGAACTCACATCGGGAAGGAATGAGCAGTTCTTC. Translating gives CASSQELTSGRNEQFF.